Listed here is a single T cell receptor beta chain. This entry belongs to a study of blood T cell repertoires in COVID-19. Study as a whole: Samples of COVID-19 (acute and convalescent) were obtained from the United States, Italy and Spain. Sources were T cells, B-cell-depleted T cells, or PBMCs; the material itself was cDNA or gDNA.

Some clones are missing from TCRdb's copy, which holds only in-frame ones; the method was immunoSEQ multiplex PCR. The profile shows 110,000 to 150,000 clones, 90% of them singletons. Germline-derived CDR1 and CDR2 are SGHRS and YFSETQ. The CDR3 consists of 16 residues. V was trimmed by 4 bases and J by 4 bases, leaving 18 bases between them. The sequence derives from a woman older than 75 with acute or convalescent COVID-19. The sequenced material came from peripheral blood. This rearrangement joins TRBV5-1 to TRBJ2-1, with D perhaps matching TRBD2 (7 bases). CDR3 protein: CASSRRSGGAYNEQFF. In nucleotides, the CDR3 is TGCGCCAGCAGCCGTCGGTCTGGGGGGGCATACAATGAGCAGTTCTTC.